Sequencing of this TCR beta chain was carried out in a study of T cells after yellow fever vaccination. Study-level results: After the booster, about 95% of CD4 and about nine tenths of CD8 primary-response clones were re-detected.

Per germline, CDR1 SGHDN and CDR2 FVKESK. V lost 11 bases to trimming and J lost 9 bases, with 11 bases between them. The CDR3 covers 9 residues. TCRdb ran MiXCR on the 5' RACE reads and lists one entry per CDR3 protein. Of some 550,000 distinct CDR3 sequences listed, about 19% are singletons. This clonotype has just a few counts. Its antigen is still unknown. The TCR originated in a man aged 25 to 40 who received the YFV17D yellow fever vaccine. The sample was PBMCs, taken 15 days after the yellow fever booster vaccination. This sequence joins TRBV14 and TRBJ2-7; tentative D call: TRBD2 (6 bases). CDR3 sequence: CALTAGQYF. Written as DNA, the CDR3 is TGTGCCCTGACAGCGGGGCAGTACTTC.